The clone carrying this T cell receptor beta chain was detected ten times or more. TCRdb called the reads again in MiXCR, with one record for every CDR3 protein. The sample lists about 240,000 distinct CDR3 sequences; roughly 26% were seen once. This specimen belongs to a study of kidney transplant recipient with SARS-CoV-2 infection. CDR1 and CDR2 from the germline V gene are DFQATT and SNEGSKA (reference sequence). The V and J ends lost 3 bases and 3 bases respectively, with 8 bases between them. The CDR3 is 12 residues long. The chain couples TRBV20-1 to TRBJ1-1; D is unclear. Sequenced material: a blood sample, taken at baseline and on day 111 from a kidney transplant recipient. This receptor was obtained from a male patient aged 30 to 40 who had COVID-19 and was a kidney transplant recipient. Some T cells may have come from the graft donor. The CDR3 DNA sequence: TGCAGTGCTAGCTGGCCGGACACTGAAGCTTTCTTT. This gives the protein CSASWPDTEAFF.